These T cell receptor beta chains were read from a single sample in a study of cytomegalovirus exposure and HLA in healthy donors. The data were produced by immunoSEQ multiplex PCR, yet TCRdb's version contains in-frame clones alone and is incomplete. The sample shows 200,000 to 250,000 clones, more than 75% of them seen only once. Specimen: PBMCs. Receptor source: a human donor in good health. The CDR3 runs from the conserved cysteine through the conserved F or W. Fields, in order: V gene, D gene, clone size, J gene, CDR3 DNA, CDR3 protein. A D gene is named only where the DNA matches it firmly. Part of the rows lack a size; the others show once, few, many or a class for expanded clones.

V gene: TRBV6-1
D gene: TRBD1
clone size: .
J gene: TRBJ2-7
CDR3 DNA: TGTGCCAGCAGCCTGACAGGGGAGCGGAACTACGAGCAGTACTTC
CDR3 protein: CASSLTGERNYEQYF

V gene: TRBV7-5
D gene: .
clone size: .
J gene: TRBJ2-5
CDR3 DNA: TGTGCCGCAAGCACGAGAGCCCAGCGCCAAGAGACCCAGTACTTC
CDR3 protein: CAASTRAQRQETQYF

V gene: TRBV7-2
D gene: TRBD2
clone size: .
J gene: TRBJ2-7
CDR3 DNA: TGTGCCAGCAGTGACCACGTGTGGGCTAGCGGGAGGGCCGGGTACGAGCAGTACTTC
CDR3 protein: CASSDHVWASGRAGYEQYF

V gene: TRBV11-2
D gene: TRBD2
clone size: once
J gene: TRBJ2-7
CDR3 DNA: TGTGCCAGCAGCCCACCAGCGGGCGGGAGCGACTCCTACGAGCAGTACTTC
CDR3 protein: CASSPPAGGSDSYEQYF

V gene: TRBV2
D gene: .
clone size: once
J gene: TRBJ2-7
CDR3 DNA: TGTGCCAGCAGTGATCATAGTCCAGGGGACTCCTACGAGCAGTACTTC
CDR3 protein: CASSDHSPGDSYEQYF

V gene: TRBV19
D gene: .
clone size: .
J gene: TRBJ1-2
CDR3 DNA: TGTGCCAGTAACCCGGATCGGGGAGCCTATGGCTACACCTTC
CDR3 protein: CASNPDRGAYGYTF

V gene: TRBV28
D gene: TRBD2
clone size: .
J gene: TRBJ2-1
CDR3 DNA: TGTGCCAGCAGTTTAAAGATGCGAGCGACGGGGGGATTAAGCTCCTACAATGAGCAGTTCTTC
CDR3 protein: CASSLKMRATGGLSSYNEQFF

V gene: TRBV2
D gene: TRBD1
clone size: .
J gene: TRBJ1-5
CDR3 DNA: TGTGCCAGCAGTGTATCGGGACAGAGCAATCAGCCCCAGCATTTT
CDR3 protein: CASSVSGQSNQPQHF

V gene: TRBV27
D gene: TRBD2
clone size: .
J gene: TRBJ2-5
CDR3 DNA: TGTGCCAGCAGTTTATCAGGACTAGCGGAGACCCAGTACTTC
CDR3 protein: CASSLSGLAETQYF

V gene: TRBV19
D gene: .
clone size: .
J gene: TRBJ2-5
CDR3 DNA: TGTGCCAGTCGTCCGGGGGGCGGTGAGACCCAGTACTTC
CDR3 protein: CASRPGGGETQYF

V gene: TRBV7-9
D gene: TRBD1
clone size: once
J gene: TRBJ1-2
CDR3 DNA: TGTGCCAGCAGCTTTGGGACAGCGGGCTACACCTTC
CDR3 protein: CASSFGTAGYTF

V gene: TRBV18
D gene: TRBD2
clone size: .
J gene: TRBJ2-1
CDR3 DNA: TGTGCCAGCTCGTCTCGGGGGGAAGACTACAATGAGCAGTTCTTC
CDR3 protein: CASSSRGEDYNEQFF

V gene: TRBV9
D gene: TRBD2
clone size: .
J gene: TRBJ2-1
CDR3 DNA: TGTGCCAGCAGCGTATGGGGGGGTGAGCAGTTCTTC
CDR3 protein: CASSVWGGEQFF

V gene: TRBV27
D gene: .
clone size: .
J gene: TRBJ2-1
CDR3 DNA: TGTGCCAGCAGTCACCGAACGGACAGCGAGCAGTTCTTC
CDR3 protein: CASSHRTDSEQFF

V gene: TRBV5-4
D gene: .
clone size: .
J gene: TRBJ2-5
CDR3 DNA: TGTGCCAGCAGCTTGCCTCCGGAGACCCAGTACTTC
CDR3 protein: CASSLPPETQYF

V gene: TRBV5-1
D gene: TRBD2
clone size: few
J gene: TRBJ2-5
CDR3 DNA: TGCGCCAGCAGCGTGGTAGCGGGACGGGGAGAGACCCAGTACTTC
CDR3 protein: CASSVVAGRGETQYF

V gene: TRBV2
D gene: .
clone size: .
J gene: TRBJ1-4
CDR3 DNA: TGTGCCAGCAAGGAGGACAGTTATGAAAAACTGTTTTTT
CDR3 protein: CASKEDSYEKLFF

V gene: TRBV6-5
D gene: .
clone size: .
J gene: TRBJ2-7
CDR3 DNA: TGTGCCAGCAGTTCGGACTCGGAGCAGTACTTC
CDR3 protein: CASSSDSEQYF

V gene: TRBV15
D gene: TRBD2
clone size: .
J gene: TRBJ2-5
CDR3 DNA: TGTGCCACCAGCAGAGATCGGACTAGCGGGAATATGGGGACCCAGTACTTC
CDR3 protein: CATSRDRTSGNMGTQYF

V gene: TRBV11-2
D gene: TRBD2
clone size: .
J gene: TRBJ2-5
CDR3 DNA: TGTGCCAGCAGCTCAGGGACTAGCGGGAAAGAGACCCAGTACTTC
CDR3 protein: CASSSGTSGKETQYF

V gene: TRBV7-7
D gene: TRBD1
clone size: .
J gene: TRBJ2-5
CDR3 DNA: TGTGCTAGCAGCCCTGCAGGGGGCCGGGAGACCCAGTACTTC
CDR3 protein: CASSPAGGRETQYF

V gene: TRBV7-3
D gene: .
clone size: .
J gene: TRBJ1-1
CDR3 DNA: TGTGCCAGCAGCGTCCTTGCAGGGTCTGAAGCTTTCTTT
CDR3 protein: CASSVLAGSEAFF

V gene: TRBV4-1
D gene: TRBD1
clone size: .
J gene: TRBJ1-3
CDR3 DNA: TGCGCCAGCAGCAGTCCCGGGACAGGGGCCACTTCCATATATTTT
CDR3 protein: CASSSPGTGATSIYF

V gene: TRBV7-9
D gene: TRBD2
clone size: .
J gene: TRBJ2-7
CDR3 DNA: TGTGCCAGCGGGGGACTAGCCGGCTCCTACGAGCAGTACTTC
CDR3 protein: CASGGLAGSYEQYF

V gene: TRBV28
D gene: .
clone size: .
J gene: TRBJ1-4
CDR3 DNA: TGTGCCAGCAGTGGCAAAAAACTGTTTTTT
CDR3 protein: CASSGKKLFF

V gene: TRBV7-2
D gene: TRBD2
clone size: .
J gene: TRBJ2-5
CDR3 DNA: TGTGCCAGCAGCAGTAGGCTAGCGGCGGCCAGGCAGACCCAGTACTTC
CDR3 protein: CASSSRLAAARQTQYF

V gene: TRBV5-4
D gene: .
clone size: .
J gene: TRBJ2-7
CDR3 DNA: TGTGCCAGCAGCTCCTCATCCCGACGGGGCTACGAGCAGTACTTC
CDR3 protein: CASSSSSRRGYEQYF

V gene: TRBV7-9
D gene: .
clone size: .
J gene: TRBJ2-7
CDR3 DNA: TGTGCCAGCAGCTTGACCGGGACATTTCGTGAGCAGTACTTC
CDR3 protein: CASSLTGTFREQYF

V gene: TRBV7-2
D gene: TRBD2
clone size: .
J gene: TRBJ2-1
CDR3 DNA: TGTGCCAGCAGCTTGGACTCCGGGCGGAGCGGGAGGGCCTGGAATGAGCAGTTCTTC
CDR3 protein: CASSLDSGRSGRAWNEQFF

V gene: TRBV27
D gene: TRBD2
clone size: .
J gene: TRBJ2-7
CDR3 DNA: TGTGCCAGCAGTTTATCGGGCGGGAGTCCCGCCTACGAGCAGTACTTC
CDR3 protein: CASSLSGGSPAYEQYF

V gene: TRBV7-9
D gene: TRBD1
clone size: .
J gene: TRBJ2-7
CDR3 DNA: TGTGCCAGCAGCCACCGGGACAGCTTGAACGAGCAGTACTTC
CDR3 protein: CASSHRDSLNEQYF

V gene: TRBV7-8
D gene: .
clone size: .
J gene: TRBJ1-4
CDR3 DNA: TGTGCCAGCAGCTTAGATAAAGGAGTTAGTGAAAAACTGTTTTTT
CDR3 protein: CASSLDKGVSEKLFF

V gene: TRBV19
D gene: TRBD1
clone size: .
J gene: TRBJ1-3
CDR3 DNA: TGTGCCAGTAGTACGCGGACAGGGGTAGGAAACACCATATATTTT
CDR3 protein: CASSTRTGVGNTIYF

V gene: TRBV5-1
D gene: TRBD2
clone size: few
J gene: TRBJ2-1
CDR3 DNA: TGCGCCAGCAGCCTCAGAGAATTAGCGGGAGGGTCCGACAATGAGCAGTTCTTC
CDR3 protein: CASSLRELAGGSDNEQFF

V gene: TRBV14
D gene: TRBD1
clone size: once
J gene: TRBJ1-1
CDR3 DNA: TGTGCCAGCAGCCCGGACAGGGCGGGTTACACTGAAGCTTTCTTT
CDR3 protein: CASSPDRAGYTEAFF

V gene: TRBV19
D gene: .
clone size: .
J gene: TRBJ2-1
CDR3 DNA: TGTGCCAGTAGTATAGTGGGGACAATCTCCTACAATGAGCAGTTCTTC
CDR3 protein: CASSIVGTISYNEQFF

V gene: TRBV27
D gene: .
clone size: .
J gene: TRBJ2-7
CDR3 DNA: TGTGCCAGCAGTCCGGGGGTGGTGCAGTACTTC
CDR3 protein: CASSPGVVQYF

V gene: TRBV6-1
D gene: .
clone size: .
J gene: TRBJ2-7
CDR3 DNA: TGTGCCAGCAGCGGACCCAAGCGGGCCTACGAGCAGTACTTC
CDR3 protein: CASSGPKRAYEQYF

V gene: TRBV5-1
D gene: TRBD2
clone size: .
J gene: TRBJ2-1
CDR3 DNA: TGCGCCAGCAGCTTGGAACTAGCGGGCTTCAATGAGCAGTTCTTC
CDR3 protein: CASSLELAGFNEQFF

V gene: TRBV4-1
D gene: TRBD2
clone size: .
J gene: TRBJ2-1
CDR3 DNA: TGCGCCAGCAGCCGAGGACTAGCGTCCAGCTCCTACAATGAGCAGTTCTTC
CDR3 protein: CASSRGLASSSYNEQFF

V gene: TRBV2
D gene: TRBD1
clone size: .
J gene: TRBJ1-4
CDR3 DNA: TGTGCCAGCAGTGACAGGGGGCACACTAATGAAAAACTGTTTTTT
CDR3 protein: CASSDRGHTNEKLFF

V gene: TRBV7-9
D gene: .
clone size: .
J gene: TRBJ2-7
CDR3 DNA: TGTGCCAGCAGCTTCAGTAACGAGCAGTACTTC
CDR3 protein: CASSFSNEQYF

V gene: TRBV2
D gene: TRBD2
clone size: .
J gene: TRBJ2-1
CDR3 DNA: TGTGCCAGCACGATAGCGGGAGCCTACAATGAGCAGTTCTTC
CDR3 protein: CASTIAGAYNEQFF

V gene: TRBV30
D gene: .
clone size: .
J gene: TRBJ1-2
CDR3 DNA: TGTGCCTGGAACCGGAACTATGGCTACACCTTC
CDR3 protein: CAWNRNYGYTF

V gene: TRBV6-1
D gene: .
clone size: .
J gene: TRBJ2-6
CDR3 DNA: TGTGCCAGCAGTGTACAGGGTACTGGGGCCAACGTCCTGACTTTC
CDR3 protein: CASSVQGTGANVLTF

V gene: TRBV10-3
D gene: .
clone size: .
J gene: TRBJ2-6
CDR3 DNA: TGTGCCATCAGTGAGGCTAACTATCAACAGGTCCGCTCTGGGGCCAACGTCCTGACTTTC
CDR3 protein: CAISEANYQQVRSGANVLTF

V gene: TRBV10-3
D gene: .
clone size: .
J gene: TRBJ1-2
CDR3 DNA: TGTGCCATCAACCCGGACGGGACTAACTATGGCTACACCTTC
CDR3 protein: CAINPDGTNYGYTF

V gene: TRBV15
D gene: .
clone size: .
J gene: TRBJ2-3
CDR3 DNA: TGTGCCACCAGCAGAGGGATGGACCCTCGGGGAGATACGCAGTATTTT
CDR3 protein: CATSRGMDPRGDTQYF

V gene: TRBV2
D gene: .
clone size: once
J gene: TRBJ2-7
CDR3 DNA: TGTGCCAGCAGTGAAGAGATAAATAGATACGAGCAGTACTTC
CDR3 protein: CASSEEINRYEQYF

V gene: TRBV7-2
D gene: .
clone size: .
J gene: TRBJ2-4
CDR3 DNA: TGTGCCAGCAGCCCCGGGAACATTCAGTACTTC
CDR3 protein: CASSPGNIQYF

V gene: TRBV11-1
D gene: .
clone size: .
J gene: TRBJ2-1
CDR3 DNA: TGTGCCAGCAGCCCCCGAAACAGTGGCTACAATGAGCAGTTCTTC
CDR3 protein: CASSPRNSGYNEQFF

V gene: TRBV6-5
D gene: TRBD1
clone size: .
J gene: TRBJ2-7
CDR3 DNA: TGTGCCAGCAGTTCAATACCGGGACAGGGTTCCTACGAGCAGTACTTC
CDR3 protein: CASSSIPGQGSYEQYF

V gene: TRBV9
D gene: TRBD1
clone size: .
J gene: TRBJ1-2
CDR3 DNA: TGTGCCAGCAGCGGGGACAGGGCAACTAACTATGGCTACACCTTC
CDR3 protein: CASSGDRATNYGYTF